Each of the 16 T cell receptor beta chains below was sequenced from the same sample in a study of identifying expanded T cells in peripheral blood. Repertoires were generated with immunoSEQ multiplex PCR, while TCRdb's copy carries only in-frame clones and drops some. The top ten hold 4.5% to 7% of the sample, which has 80,000 to 90,000 clones, approximately 86% seen once. Source material: blood. The receptors come from a person between 18 and 75 years old in good health.

This clone is categorized as medium-sized. The rearrangement uses TRBV27 and TRBJ1-2, with D possibly matching TRBD1 (6 bases). V was shortened by 8 bases and J by 8 bases, with 30 bases between the two germline ends. Germline-derived CDR1 and CDR2 are MNHEY and SMNVEV (reference sequence). The CDR3 spans 17 residues. For the CDR3, the DNA is TGTGCCAGCGCCCGTCGGACAGCCGCCTCCCCTCCCGACGGCTACACCTTC. As protein: CASARRTAASPPDGYTF.

This clone was recorded only once. The rearrangement uses TRBV6-5 and TRBJ2-1; 7 nucleotides match TRBD2. Germline-derived CDR1 and CDR2 are MNHEY and SVGAGI. With 5 bases clipped from V and 7 bases from J, the junction kept 11 bases outside the gene matches. The CDR3 runs to 15 residues. The CDR3, as DNA: TGTGCCAGCAGTCCGAAGCGGGGAGGAAGGAATGAGCAGTTCTTC. This encodes CASSPKRGGRNEQFF.

The chain employs TRBV5-6 and TRBJ1-2; perhaps TRBD1 as D (5 bases). Looked up from germline, CDR1 is SGHDT and CDR2 is YYEEEE. The CDR3 length is 15 residues. V was clipped by 6 bases and J by 4 bases, with 19 bases between them. The CDR3 DNA sequence: TGTGCCAGCACCCCCGGGACCTCTAACTTCTATGGCTACACCTTC. Protein sequence: CASTPGTSNFYGYTF.

The chain carries TRBV5-6 and TRBJ1-1; D remains ambiguous. Trimming took off 0 bases at V and 2 bases at J, with 5 bases between the two ends. The length of the CDR3 is 13 residues. Germline CDR1 and CDR2: SGHDT and YYEEEE. In DNA, the CDR3 is TGTGCCAGCAGCTTGGGGCCCAACACTGAAGCTTTCTTT. Amino acid sequence: CASSLGPNTEAFF.

For the CDR3, the DNA is TGTGCCATCAGTGGGGTCATGTACTACGAGCAGTACTTC. It encodes CAISGVMYYEQYF. The gene calls are TRBV10-3 and TRBJ2-7; no reliable D call. Germline loops: CDR1 ENHRY, CDR2 SYGVKD. Trimming cost V 4 bases and J 3 bases, with 10 bases left between them. The CDR3 loop spans 13 amino acids.

The chain uses TRBV7-2 and TRBJ2-4; D could derive from TRBD1 or TRBD2 (5 bases each). Trimming cost V 0 bases and J 11 bases, with 11 bases left between them. This CDR3 spans 13 amino acids. Germline assignment: CDR1 SGHTA and CDR2 FQGNSA. CDR3 residues: CASSLASGTVQYF. CDR3 bases: TGTGCCAGCAGCTTAGCTAGTGGGACCGTTCAGTACTTC.

The chain has TRBV7-2 and TRBJ1-1; no clear D. Germline V lookup: CDR1 SGHTA, CDR2 FQGNSA. This CDR3 is 14 amino acids long. V was trimmed by 5 bases and J by 1 base, leaving 11 bases between them. This CDR3 is CASSRDWGNTEAFF. The CDR3 DNA reads as TGTGCCAGCAGCCGGGATTGGGGGAACACTGAAGCTTTCTTT.

This clone appeared a few times. The chain couples TRBV7-2 to TRBJ2-5; TRBD2 aligns across 10 bases. The trim removed 5 bases at V and 5 bases at J, leaving 14 bases unmatched. The CDR3 is made up of 17 amino acids. CDR1 is SGHTA, CDR2 FQGNSA, per germline. CDR3 sequence reads: CASSKEGAGGLGETQYF. CDR3 DNA sequence: TGTGCCAGCAGCAAAGAAGGAGCGGGGGGGCTAGGTGAGACCCAGTACTTC.

CDR3 bases: TGTGCCAGCAGTGAAGGAGTGGTCGTGGGCACAGATACGCAGTATTTT. Translated, it gives CASSEGVVVGTDTQYF. The V gene is TRBV2, the J gene TRBJ2-3; unclear D gene. The CDR3 has 16 residues. Trimming took off 1 base at V and 1 base at J, with 12 bases between the two ends. Germline assignment: CDR1 SNHLY and CDR2 FYNNEI.

The gene calls are TRBV18 and TRBJ2-5; weak D call: TRBD1 (6 bases). This CDR3 has 15 residues. Trimming cost V 5 bases and J 1 base, with 14 bases left between them. The germline V gene has CDR1 KGHSH and CDR2 LQKENI. CDR3 DNA sequence: TGTGCCAGCTCAAGGGAAGACAGGCGCCAAGAGACCCAGTACTTC. Its protein is CASSREDRRQETQYF. Together with reference TRBV18 and TRBJ2-5, the CDR3 gives the full variable domain: NAGVMQNPRHLVRRRGQEARLRCSPMKGHSHVYWYRQLPEEGLKFMVYLQKENIIDESGMPKERFSAEFPKEGPSILRIQQVVRGDSAAYFCASSREDRRQETQYFGPGTRLLVL.

V gene TRBV5-4 combines with J gene TRBJ2-7, with 8 bases matching TRBD2. The length of the CDR3 is 17 residues. Unmatched junction bases numbered 15, after V lost 4 bases and J lost 3 bases. CDR1 SGHNT and CDR2 YYREEE come from the germline V gene (reference sequence). The CDR3 DNA reads as TGTGCCAGCAGCCTGGGAGGAGGCGGGGGGCTATACTACGAGCAGTACTTC. As protein: CASSLGGGGGLYYEQYF.

J is TRBJ2-3 and V is TRBV7-2, with D uncertain. The length of the CDR3 is 13 residues. The V and J ends lost 1 base and 4 bases respectively, with 6 bases between them. Germline CDR1 is SGHTA and CDR2 is FQGNSA. The CDR3 reads CASSLGRPDTQYF. In nucleotides, the CDR3 is TGTGCCAGCAGCTTAGGACGCCCAGATACGCAGTATTTT. The whole variable domain, filled in from reference TRBV7-2 and TRBJ2-3, reads GAGVSQSPSNKVTEKGKDVELRCDPISGHTALYWYRQSLGQGLEFLIYFQGNSAPDKSGLPSDRFSAERTGGSVSTLTIQRTQQEDSAVYLCASSLGRPDTQYFGPGTRLTVL.

There are a few counts of this clone. Other DNA sequences within the sample encode an identical CDR3. V and J are TRBV7-9 and TRBJ1-5; 9 bases agree with TRBD1. Germline-derived CDR1 and CDR2 are SEHNR and FQNEAQ (reference sequence). V lost 3 bases to trimming and J lost 7 bases; unmatched junction nucleotides: 4. The CDR3 consists of 14 residues. CDR3 in amino acids: CASSLGQGGQPQHF. The CDR3 DNA reads as TGTGCCAGCAGCTTGGGACAGGGCGGACAGCCCCAGCATTTT.

With regard to this clone: At one of its ends the junction is not consistent with the germline gene, which may arise from a read error. The sample carries other DNA sequences with the same CDR3. The rearrangement links TRBV5-1 to TRBJ1-1; a weak D match, TRBD1 (5 bases). CDR1 SGHRS and CDR2 YFSETQ come from the germline V gene. There are 15 residues in the CDR3. CDR3 bases: TGTGCCAGCAGCTTGGAGGGGCGCATGAACACTGAAGCTTTCTTT. Protein: CASSLEGRMNTEAFF.

V usage is TRBV7-9 and J usage is TRBJ1-5; tentatively, D is TRBD1 (5 bases). Trimming took off 3 bases at V and 5 bases at J, with 8 bases between the two ends. CDR1 and CDR2 (germline): SEHNR, FQNEAQ (reference sequence). The CDR3 runs 13 residues. DNA of the CDR3: TGTGCCAGCAGCTTTGGGGGGGATCAGCCCCAGCATTTT. Translation: CASSFGGDQPQHF.

The chain is built from TRBV4-1 and TRBJ1-4; D is perhaps TRBD1 (6 bases). The germline V and J ends were trimmed by 7 bases and 4 bases, with 13 bases remaining between them. The germline V gene encodes CDR1 MGHRA and CDR2 YSYEKL. This CDR3 comprises 14 residues. DNA of the CDR3: TGCGCCAGCACCCCAACAGGGATTAATGAAAAACTGTTTTTT. It is translated as CASTPTGINEKLFF.